This is a list of T cell receptor beta chains from one sample in a study of cytomegalovirus exposure and HLA in healthy donors. Method: immunoSEQ multiplex PCR; TCRdb's copy keeps in-frame clones and lacks some. The sample includes about 55,000 clones, 65% to 85% of them seen just once. Sequenced input: PBMCs. The receptors derive from a female donor in good health and CMV-seronegative. Both conserved end residues are part of each CDR3. The D gene is left open where the match is weak. Rows give clone size only sometimes, using once, few, many, or a class for an expanded clone.

TRBJ2-3,-,-,TRBV5-1,CASSAGFADTQYF,TGCGCCAGCAGCGCAGGGTTCGCAGATACGCAGTATTTT
TRBJ2-7,-,-,TRBV11-3,CASSLRGHYEQYF,TGTGCCAGCAGCTTACGGGGACACTACGAGCAGTACTTC
TRBJ1-5,once,-,TRBV28,CASTPGAYSNQPQHF,TGTGCCAGCACCCCAGGGGCTTATAGCAATCAGCCCCAGCATTTT
TRBJ2-7,few,-,TRBV19,CASSIDPAGYEQYF,TGTGCCAGTAGTATAGACCCCGCAGGCTACGAGCAGTACTTC
TRBJ2-7,-,-,TRBV2,CASSEGIGGAYEQYF,TGTGCCAGCAGTGAAGGGATCGGGGGAGCCTACGAGCAGTACTTC
TRBJ2-2,-,TRBD2,TRBV27,CASSLWGLAGNTGELFF,TGTGCCAGCAGTTTATGGGGACTAGCGGGGAACACCGGGGAGCTGTTTTTT
TRBJ1-6,-,-,TRBV15,CATSREKGLSYNSPLHF,TGTGCCACCAGCAGAGAAAAAGGACTCTCCTATAATTCACCCCTCCACTTT
TRBJ2-2,few,-,TRBV30,CAWSFRGSAGELFF,TGTGCCTGGAGTTTCCGAGGGAGTGCCGGGGAGCTGTTTTTT
TRBJ2-2,-,-,TRBV7-9,CASRSGGQSNTGELFF,TGTGCCAGCAGATCCGGGGGACAGAGTAACACCGGGGAGCTGTTTTTT
TRBJ1-1,-,-,TRBV28,CASSLAGIASTEAFF,TGTGCCAGCAGTTTAGCGGGGATTGCAAGCACTGAAGCTTTCTTT
TRBJ2-7,-,TRBD2,TRBV11-2,CASSLGTSGDFYEQYF,TGTGCCAGCAGCTTAGGGACTAGCGGGGACTTCTACGAGCAGTACTTC
TRBJ2-2,once,TRBD1,TRBV6-5,CASSSGTGGLGELFF,TGTGCCAGCAGTTCGGGGACAGGGGGCCTCGGGGAGCTGTTTTTT
TRBJ2-7,-,-,TRBV28,CASSTRRYEQYF,TGTGCCAGCAGTACCCGGAGATACGAGCAGTACTTC
TRBJ2-7,-,-,TRBV14,CASSQDPGYEQYF,TGTGCCAGCAGCCAAGATCCCGGGTACGAGCAGTACTTC
TRBJ2-7,-,TRBD1,TRBV27,CASRAGTTGNEQYF,TGTGCCAGCAGAGCCGGGACGACAGGGAACGAGCAGTACTTC
TRBJ2-5,-,-,TRBV10-3,CAVSTQETQYF,TGTGCCGTAAGCACCCAAGAGACCCAGTACTTC
TRBJ2-7,once,-,TRBV28,CASLTGDSYEQYF,TGTGCCAGCTTAACGGGGGACTCCTACGAGCAGTACTTC
TRBJ1-2,-,-,TRBV27,CASSSGGHGYTF,TGTGCCAGCAGTTCAGGAGGACATGGCTACACCTTC
TRBJ2-2,-,-,TRBV18,CASSPRDSVAGELFF,TGTGCCAGCTCACCAAGGGACTCCGTCGCCGGGGAGCTGTTTTTT
TRBJ2-3,large,-,TRBV5-1,CASSLDWTDTDTQYF,TGCGCCAGCAGCTTGGACTGGACAGACACAGATACGCAGTATTTT
TRBJ2-5,once,TRBD1,TRBV7-9,CASSKDRVAQETQYF,TGTGCCAGCAGCAAGGACAGGGTGGCACAAGAGACCCAGTACTTC
TRBJ1-3,once,-,TRBV15,CATSRESGNTIYF,TGTGCCACCAGCAGAGAAAGCGGAAACACCATATATTTT
TRBJ2-7,few,TRBD2,TRBV7-2,CASSAMTGGVSLLSYEQYF,TGTGCCAGCAGCGCAATGACGGGGGGAGTTAGCCTCCTCTCCTACGAGCAGTACTTC
TRBJ2-2,-,TRBD1,TRBV5-1,CASSTGQDHTGELFF,TGCGCCAGCAGCACCGGACAGGATCACACCGGGGAGCTGTTTTTT
TRBJ2-1,-,TRBD2,TRBV10-3,CAISEAGLAHNEQFF,TGTGCCATCAGTGAAGCGGGACTAGCTCACAATGAGCAGTTCTTC
TRBJ2-2,-,TRBD2,TRBV28,CASSTPERGGFTGELFF,TGTGCCAGCAGTACTCCCGAGCGGGGGGGTTTCACCGGGGAGCTGTTTTTT
TRBJ1-2,once,TRBD1,TRBV6-5,CASSRTGVGYTF,TGTGCCAGCAGCCGGACAGGGGTCGGCTACACCTTC
TRBJ1-1,few,TRBD1,TRBV5-1,CASSTDRGPMNTEAFF,TGCGCCAGCAGCACAGACAGGGGGCCCATGAACACTGAAGCTTTCTTT
TRBJ2-1,few,TRBD2,TRBV15,CATSGRTSGISEQFF,TGTGCCACCAGCGGGCGGACTAGCGGGATTAGTGAGCAGTTCTTC
TRBJ1-1,-,TRBD1,TRBV10-2,CASSDNRGNTEAFF,TGCGCCAGCAGTGATAACAGGGGGAACACTGAAGCTTTCTTT
TRBJ2-7,-,TRBD2,TRBV19,CASSTGLAATSYEQYF,TGTGCCAGTAGTACGGGACTAGCGGCGACCTCCTACGAGCAGTACTTC
TRBJ2-2,-,TRBD2,TRBV11-3,CASSRLAGVGELFF,TGTGCCAGCAGCCGCCTAGCGGGAGTCGGGGAGCTGTTTTTT
TRBJ1-3,-,TRBD1,TRBV4-2,CASSQGQGIRSGNTIYF,TGTGCCAGCAGCCAGGGACAGGGTATTCGGTCTGGAAACACCATATATTTT
TRBJ2-4,-,TRBD2,TRBV30,CAWRGPGLAGGLAKNIQYF,TGTGCCTGGAGGGGACCCGGACTAGCGGGGGGGTTAGCCAAAAACATTCAGTACTTC
TRBJ2-4,-,-,TRBV19,CASGGRQPKNIQYF,TGTGCCAGTGGGGGGAGGCAGCCCAAAAACATTCAGTACTTC
TRBJ2-7,-,-,TRBV9,CASSVTDYPYEQYF,TGTGCCAGCAGCGTGACCGACTACCCCTACGAGCAGTACTTC
TRBJ1-2,-,TRBD1,TRBV6-1,CASSADREEGYTF,TGTGCCAGCAGTGCCGACAGGGAGGAAGGCTACACCTTC
TRBJ2-1,-,-,TRBV19,CASSIQTSYNEQFF,TGTGCCAGTAGTATCCAGACTAGCTACAATGAGCAGTTCTTC
TRBJ2-7,-,TRBD1,TRBV28,CASSSSGTGGRKEQYF,TGTGCCAGCAGTTCCTCCGGGACAGGGGGCAGGAAAGAGCAGTACTTC
TRBJ2-6,-,-,TRBV10-3,CAIRDTGLAGANVLTF,TGTGCCATCAGAGACACAGGGTTGGCTGGGGCCAACGTCCTGACTTTC
TRBJ2-1,-,TRBD1,TRBV11-1,CASSIGTANYNEQFF,TGTGCCAGCAGTATCGGGACAGCAAACTACAATGAGCAGTTCTTC
TRBJ1-4,-,-,TRBV5-5,CASSLQEKLFF,TGTGCCAGCAGCTTGCAGGAAAAACTGTTTTTT
TRBJ1-5,-,-,TRBV28,CASSLMDTNQPQHF,TGTGCCAGCAGTTTAATGGACACCAATCAGCCCCAGCATTTT
TRBJ1-5,-,-,TRBV28,CASSLNRSNQPQHF,TGTGCCAGCAGTTTAAACCGGAGTAATCAGCCCCAGCATTTT
TRBJ1-3,-,-,TRBV5-6,CASSFRGSSGNTIYF,TGTGCCAGCAGCTTTAGGGGGTCCTCTGGAAACACCATATATTTT
TRBJ1-1,-,-,TRBV7-9,CASSPWRGANTEAFF,TGTGCCAGCAGCCCATGGCGGGGGGCAAACACTGAAGCTTTCTTT
TRBJ1-2,-,-,TRBV12-5,CASGLSGKRYGYTF,TGTGCTAGTGGTTTAAGCGGGAAAAGATATGGCTACACCTTC
TRBJ2-1,-,TRBD2,TRBV6-5,CASRQTSGNYNEQFF,TGTGCCAGCAGGCAAACTAGCGGAAACTACAATGAGCAGTTCTTC